This record concerns one T cell receptor (beta chain) sequence. The antigen this receptor binds is unknown. No base-level quality is on record; no much larger clone is a single base apart. This sample was taken from a study of T-cell memory formation after mild COVID-19 (dated by TCRdb to about 2021). Turning to the overall study: Most TCR sequence clusters were specific to one of the two donors. Longitudinal TCRalpha and TCRbeta repertoire sequencing tracked T-cell clones expanding and contracting after mild COVID-19 in two donors. Two young, previously healthy adult volunteers made up the cohort, one male and one female. Broader findings and caveats from the paper: Clones that contracted from day 15 to 85 showed balanced CD4/CD8 phenotypes, whereas a second wave of clones that expanded from day 15 to 37 leaned towards CD4+. The second-wave clones that peaked on day 37 were not confirmed to be SARS-CoV-2 specific. Some responding clones were found in pre-infection memory, which suggests that pre-existing cross-reactive memory T cells took part in the SARS-CoV-2 response. Contracting CD4+ clones were located mainly in the CM and EM memory subsets, whereas CD8+ clones were found to be enriched in EMRA. Only a couple of mild cases were covered by the study, and larger cohorts that include severe cases with pre-infection samples were considered necessary.

V and J are truncated by 5 bases and 5 bases respectively, leaving an intervening sequence of 19 bases. The CDR3, from cysteine to phenylalanine, totals 17 residues. CDR3 DNA only is kept here, 51 bases in frame from base 1. CDR1 and CDR2, per the germline V gene, are SGHVS and FQNEAQ. Sequenced on an Illumina NovaSeq 6000. Using 5'RACE with constant-segment primers, TCRalpha and TCRbeta cDNA libraries were constructed, with sample barcodes and unique molecular identifiers added in the process. Trizol reagent was used to extract RNA from every sample. The libraries were amplified in two PCR steps, and the second step added a second sample barcode and Illumina TruSeq adapters. The libraries were sequenced on an Illumina NovaSeq using 2 x 150 bp paired-end reads. As for the original processing: The reads were demultiplexed and collapsed into UMI-guided consensus sequences using migec v1.2.7. Using mixcr v2.1.11, the UMI consensuses were aligned to TRA and TRB V and J templates and assembled into clonotypes. A clonotype was counted as expanded or contracted only when both edgeR and NoisET called the clonotype significant, with the noise models trained on biological replicates. For edgeR calls, the thresholds were a false discovery rate-adjusted p below 0.01 and a log2 fold-change of 1. PCA with hierarchical clustering of max-normalized trajectories of the 1000 most abundant clonotypes was used as exploratory dynamics analysis. The CD4 or CD8 phenotype of responding clones was assigned using the separately sequenced CD4+ and CD8+ repertoires. TCRdb trimmed public reads at Q25 via fastp, called clones via MiXCR and kept in-frame beta chains. Rows matching on CDR3 protein sequence are summarized as one entry with the most common DNA and genes. The V and J calls here are based on TCRdb, not the publication. Recorded for this sample are 10,000 to 15,000 distinct CDR3 sequences; around 15% of them occurred a single time. The ten top clones hold approximately 54% of the sample.

Ficoll-Paque density gradient centrifugation was the method used to isolate PBMCs. Sequences were obtained from PBMCs or a T cell subset sorted from them (not recorded which). The origin of this receptor is a man younger than 35 who had mild COVID-19 (a few samples of this study predate the infection). The sample titles of this study are shuffled in the database, so cell type and time point are left out; the donor was told from shared clones. This sequence uses TRBV7-8 and TRBJ1-6; TRBD1 is possibly the D segment (5 matching bases). The DNA sequence is as follows: TGTGCCAGCAGCCCGTCCCCTGGGGCCTACCATAATTCACCCCTCCACTTT. Translated, it gives CASSPSPGAYHNSPLHF.